Listed here are 25 T cell receptor beta chains from one sample, sequenced in a study of blood T cells in healthy people across ages. Alongside a J-beta primer mix, a sample-barcoded 5' primer served in a second PCR lasting roughly 7 to 12 cycles. One entry per CDR3 protein, called by TCRdb with MiXCR from the 5' RACE reads. The sample yields about 930,000 distinct CDR3 sequences, about 28% seen once. These same data were also listed under a study on T cells of mothers and their children.

Sequenced sample: blood. These receptors all come from a woman between 40 and 55 years old in good health.

The chain uses TRBV27 and TRBJ2-1; D might be TRBD1 or TRBD2, each matching 5 bases. V lost 6 bases and J lost 5, with 20 bases in between. The CDR3 spans 16 residues. Germline V CDR1 and CDR2: MNHEY, SMNVEV (reference sequence). The CDR3 protein is CASRYSTGTLNNEQFF. The CDR3 nucleotides read TGTGCCAGCAGGTACAGCACCGGGACGCTAAACAATGAGCAGTTCTTC.

In DNA, the CDR3 is TGTGCCACCAGCCTAACAGGGGCAATTAACTATGGCTACACCTTC. It translates to CATSLTGAINYGYTF. V gene TRBV15 combines with J gene TRBJ1-2; 7 bases map to TRBD1. After removal of 5 bases from V and 1 base from J, the junction contained 7 bases not matched to a gene. Per germline, CDR1 LNHNV and CDR2 YYDKDF (reference sequence). The CDR3 is made up of 15 amino acids.

The rearrangement uses TRBV4-3 and TRBJ2-5; TRBD1 matches at 8 bases. The CDR3 spans 16 residues. The germline V gene has CDR1 LGHNA and CDR2 YSLEER. The trim removed 4 bases at V and 11 bases at J, leaving 18 bases unmatched. CDR3 in amino acids: CASSRDRGSSTDTQYF. CDR3 bases: TGCGCCAGCAGCCGAGACAGGGGCTCTAGCACAGATACGCAGTACTTC.

This clonotype was observed many times. The V gene is TRBV6-2 or TRBV6-3, the J gene TRBJ2-5; the D gene is possibly TRBD2 (6 bases). The CDR3 extends over 14 amino acids. Germline CDR1 and CDR2: MNHEY and SVGEGT. V lost 6 bases and J lost 3, with 14 bases in between. For the CDR3, the DNA is TGTGCCAGCAGACGCCGGGACTCAAAAGAGACCCAGTACTTC. Translated: CASRRRDSKETQYF.

There are a few counts of this clonotype. The J gene is TRBJ2-1, the V gene TRBV7-8; weak D call: TRBD2 (5 bases). CDR3 length: 15 residues. Between the trimmed V and J ends, which lost 1 base and 7 bases, there was a span of 14 bases. The germline V gene encodes CDR1 SGHVS and CDR2 FQNEAQ. CDR3 DNA sequence: TGTGCCAGCAGCTTAGATGGGCTAGCTTGGAATGAGCAGTTCTTC. Protein product: CASSLDGLAWNEQFF.

The V call is TRBV27, the J call TRBJ1-1; 9 bases line up with TRBD1. CDR1 is MNHEY and CDR2 is SMNVEV in the germline V gene (reference sequence). Germline trimming cut 6 bases from V and 7 bases from J; bases unmatched to any gene: 6. This CDR3 spans 13 amino acids. The CDR3 bases are TGTGCCAGCAGATTACAGGGGGCCTTTGAAGCTTTCTTT. This sequence encodes CASRLQGAFEAFF.

With respect to this clonotype: This may arise from a read error, as a much more abundant clone is one base away. This chain uses TRBV7-9 with TRBJ2-7; 8 bases fit TRBD1. Germline values: CDR1 SEHNR, CDR2 FQNEAQ (reference sequence). CDR3 length: 13 residues. The V gene end was trimmed by 8 bases and the J gene end by 3 bases; junction bases not matched to a gene: 6. The chain's CDR3 is CASDKDRDYEQYF. In DNA, the CDR3 is TGTGCCAGCGATAAGGACAGGGACTACGAGCAGTACTTC. The whole variable domain, filled in from reference TRBV7-9 and TRBJ2-7, reads DTGVSQNPRHKITKRGQNVTFRCDPISEHNRLYWYRQTLGQGPEFLTYFQNEAQLEKSRLLSDRFSAERPKGSFSTLEIQRTEQGDSAMYLCASDKDRDYEQYFGPGTRLTVT.

In this sample, this clonotype turned up a few times. The chain uses TRBV9 and TRBJ2-3; D remains unclear. V was pared by 4 bases and J by 3 bases, with 18 bases between. Germline V CDR1 and CDR2: SGDLS, YYNGEE. This CDR3 spans 16 amino acids. The chain's CDR3 is CASSRSVGSETDTQYF. The CDR3 DNA sequence: TGTGCCAGCAGCCGGTCGGTAGGGTCTGAGACAGATACGCAGTATTTT.

This clonotype occurred a few times. This chain links TRBV6-9 with TRBJ1-5, with 7 nucleotides matching TRBD1. V dropped 4 bases and J dropped 0; count of bases not matched to a gene: 9. Germline V gene sequence: CDR1 MNHGY, CDR2 SVAAGI. The CDR3 loop spans 17 amino acids. In DNA form, the CDR3 reads TGTGCCAGCAGTTCCCGACAGGGCTCTGATAGCAATCAGCCCCAGCATTTT. Protein product: CASSSRQGSDSNQPQHF.

The table lists this clonotype with many counts. The gene calls are TRBV6-6 and TRBJ2-1; TRBD2 is a possible D gene (7 bases). Trimming took off 6 bases at V and 6 bases at J, with 12 bases between the two ends. Germline lookup yields CDR1 MNHNY and CDR2 SVGAGI (reference sequence). This CDR3 spans 13 amino acids. CDR3 DNA sequence: TGTGCCAGCAGCTTGGGGGGGCTCAATGAGCAGTTCTTC. Translated, it gives CASSLGGLNEQFF.

The chain is built from TRBV9 and TRBJ2-7; a possible D gene is TRBD1 (6 bases). Germline V CDR1 and CDR2: SGDLS, YYNGEE. The CDR3 is 13 residues long. The V and J ends lost 6 bases and 2 bases respectively, with 12 bases between them. The CDR3: CASIDRMTYEQYF. The CDR3 nucleotides are TGTGCCAGCATCGACAGGATGACCTACGAGCAGTACTTC.

The V call is TRBV24-1, the J call TRBJ1-2, with D perhaps matching TRBD1 (5 bases). The CDR3 is 14 residues long. Germline V gene sequence: CDR1 KGHDR, CDR2 SFDVKD. The germline V and J ends were trimmed by 2 bases and 8 bases, with 14 bases remaining between them. DNA for the CDR3: TGTGCCACCAGTGATTCGGACGGGGCAAGAGGCTACACCTTC. Its translation: CATSDSDGARGYTF.

This clonotype was recorded once. The V call is TRBV7-3, the J call TRBJ2-7; the match to TRBD2 covers 11 bases. Unmatched junction bases numbered 12, after V lost 4 bases and J lost 7 bases. Germline V gene lookup returns CDR1 SGHTA and CDR2 FQGTGA. The CDR3 has 16 amino acids. CDR3 coding DNA: TGTGCCAGCAGCTGGGGGGGACTAGCGGCCTACAATGAGCAGTACTTC. Translation gives CASSWGGLAAYNEQYF.

This clonotype turned up a few times. J is TRBJ1-2 and V is TRBV12-3 or TRBV12-4; D is unclear. This CDR3 has 13 residues. Deletions cut 4 bases from V and 5 bases from J, with 11 bases between. The CDR3 here is CASSSSDRYGYTF. DNA of the CDR3: TGTGCCAGCAGTTCAAGCGACCGGTATGGCTACACCTTC.

This clonotype turned up a few times. The chain employs TRBV4-1 and TRBJ2-3; 10 bases agree with TRBD2. The germline V gene has CDR1 MGHRA and CDR2 YSYEKL. Trimming removed 0 bases from V and 3 bases from J; junction bases left unmatched: 3. The CDR3 consists of 16 residues. The CDR3 spells CASSQDGLAVTDTQYF. The CDR3 coding sequence is TGCGCCAGCAGCCAAGACGGACTAGCGGTTACAGATACGCAGTATTTT.

The J gene is TRBJ1-4, the V gene TRBV6-5; TRBD1 is a possible D gene (5 bases). The germline V gene has CDR1 MNHEY and CDR2 SVGAGI. The CDR3 runs to 14 residues. V lost 6 bases and J lost 9, with 17 bases in between. CDR3 residues: CASSALGAGQKLFF. CDR3 nucleotide sequence: TGTGCCAGCAGCGCACTCGGGGCAGGGCAAAAACTGTTTTTT.

A few counts support this clonotype. V usage is TRBV7-2 and J usage is TRBJ2-5; D uncertain. V lost 4 bases to trimming and J lost 2 bases, with 11 bases between them. The CDR3 is made up of 14 amino acids. CDR1 and CDR2 (germline): SGHTA, FQGNSA. The CDR3 sequence is CASSWGLRQETQYF. CDR3 DNA: TGTGCCAGCAGCTGGGGTTTGCGACAAGAGACCCAGTACTTC.

Note on this clonotype: One base away lies a much larger clone, so this may be a sequencing read error. This chain uses TRBV7-3 with TRBJ2-5; no firm D call. The CDR3 loop spans 15 amino acids. V lost 8 bases to trimming and J lost 7 bases, with 23 bases between them. Germline CDR1 is SGHTA and CDR2 is FQGTGA. The CDR3 reads CASSLFQGRKGTQYF. For the CDR3, the DNA is TGTGCCAGCTCCCTTTTTCAAGGGCGGAAAGGGACCCAGTACTTC. The entire variable domain, with the rest obtained from reference TRBV7-3 and TRBJ2-5, is as follows: GAGVSQTPSNKVTEKGKYVELRCDPISGHTALYWYRQSLGQGPEFLIYFQGTGAADDSGLPNDRFFAVRPEGSVSTLKIQRTERGDSAVYLCASSLFQGRKGTQYFGPGTRLLVL.

This chain links TRBV3-1 with TRBJ1-2; D not certain. The CDR3 sequence is 13 residues long. Germline values: CDR1 LGHDT, CDR2 YNNKEL (reference sequence). Trimming pared 2 bases from V and 2 bases from J, leaving 6 bases between. CDR3 residues: CASSQLLNYGYTF. CDR3 DNA: TGTGCCAGCAGCCAATTGTTGAACTATGGCTACACCTTC.

The chain has TRBV7-2 and TRBJ1-1, with 7 bases fitting TRBD1. Germline CDR1 is SGHTA and CDR2 is FQGNSA. Trimming removed 5 bases from V and 10 bases from J; junction bases left unmatched: 10. This CDR3 region has 13 residues. The CDR3 loop is CASSSDRAASAFF. CDR3 in DNA: TGTGCCAGCAGCAGCGACAGGGCCGCATCAGCTTTCTTT.

The chain is built from TRBV15 and TRBJ1-2, with TRBD1 identical over 7 bases. Germline V gives CDR1 LNHNV, CDR2 YYDKDF (reference sequence). The CDR3 sequence is 13 residues long. Losses at the gene ends were 0 bases for V and 8 bases for J; bases not matched to a gene: 3. CDR3 amino acids: CATSRERTGGYTF. CDR3 DNA: TGTGCCACCAGCAGAGAGCGGACAGGAGGCTACACCTTC. The full variable domain, rest sourced from reference TRBV15 and TRBJ1-2, is DAMVIQNPRYQVTQFGKPVTLSCSQTLNHNVMYWYQQKSSQAPKLLFHYYDKDFNNEADTPDNFQSRRPNTSFCFLDIRSPGLGDTAMYLCATSRERTGGYTFGSGTRLTVV.

With regard to this clonotype: This may be a read error: a much more frequent sequence differs by one nucleotide. The chain employs TRBV7-6 and TRBJ2-5, with D hard to call. The J call is uncertain, as TRBJ2-7 better fits the DNA end. CDR1 is SGHVS and CDR2 is FNYEAQ in the germline V gene. The CDR3 consists of 13 residues. The CDR3 spells CVSSFSRVHEQYF. The CDR3 bases are TGTGTCAGCAGCTTCTCTAGGGTTCACGAGCAGTACTTC.

This chain joins TRBV28 and TRBJ2-1; unclear D gene. This CDR3 comprises 14 residues. Trimming removed 2 bases at V and 2 bases at J, with 7 bases between. The germline gives CDR1 MDHEN, CDR2 SYDVKM. The chain's CDR3 is CASSLGVPYNEQFF. In DNA, the CDR3 is TGTGCCAGCAGTTTAGGAGTTCCCTACAATGAGCAGTTCTTC.

This clonotype was detected only a few times. The gene calls are TRBV5-1 and TRBJ2-3; 9 nucleotides agree with TRBD2. The CDR3 runs 15 residues. Unmatched junction bases numbered 7, after V lost 2 bases and J lost 6 bases. From germline, CDR1 is SGHRS and CDR2 YFSETQ. The CDR3 region has the DNA TGCGCCAGCAGCTTTAAGCGGGGGGAATTGGATACGCAGTATTTT. It encodes CASSFKRGELDTQYF.

The chain employs TRBV5-1 and TRBJ2-2, with 8 bases matching TRBD2. CDR1 and CDR2 (germline): SGHRS, YFSETQ. CDR3 length: 17 amino acids. V was clipped by 2 bases and J by 0 bases; unmatched bases: 6. CDR3 nucleotide sequence: TGCGCCAGCAGCTTTCTAGCGGGCTACGCGAACACCGGGGAGCTGTTTTTT. Protein: CASSFLAGYANTGELFF.